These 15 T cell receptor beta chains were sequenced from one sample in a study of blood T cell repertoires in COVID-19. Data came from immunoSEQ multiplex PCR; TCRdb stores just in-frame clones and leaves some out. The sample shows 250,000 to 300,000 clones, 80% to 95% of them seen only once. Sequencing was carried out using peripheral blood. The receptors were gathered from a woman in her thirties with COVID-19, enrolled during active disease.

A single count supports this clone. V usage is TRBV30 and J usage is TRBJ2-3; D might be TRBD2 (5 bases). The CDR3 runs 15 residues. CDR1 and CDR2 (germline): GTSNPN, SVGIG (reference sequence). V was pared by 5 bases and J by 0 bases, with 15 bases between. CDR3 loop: CAWSLEGISTDTQYF. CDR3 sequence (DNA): TGTGCCTGGTCCCTAGAGGGAATAAGCACAGATACGCAGTATTTT.

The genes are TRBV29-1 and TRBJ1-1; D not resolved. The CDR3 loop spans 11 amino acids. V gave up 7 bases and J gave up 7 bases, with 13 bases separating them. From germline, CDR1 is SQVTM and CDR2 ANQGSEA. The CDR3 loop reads CSGQETIEAFF. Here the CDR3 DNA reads TGCAGCGGTCAGGAAACCATTGAAGCTTTCTTT.

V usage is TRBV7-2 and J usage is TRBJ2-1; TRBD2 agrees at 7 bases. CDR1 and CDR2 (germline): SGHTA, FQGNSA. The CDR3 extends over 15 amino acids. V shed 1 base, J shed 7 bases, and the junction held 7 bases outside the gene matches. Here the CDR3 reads CASSLGTRANNEQFF. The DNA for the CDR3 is TGTGCCAGCAGCTTAGGGACTAGGGCAAATAATGAGCAGTTCTTC.

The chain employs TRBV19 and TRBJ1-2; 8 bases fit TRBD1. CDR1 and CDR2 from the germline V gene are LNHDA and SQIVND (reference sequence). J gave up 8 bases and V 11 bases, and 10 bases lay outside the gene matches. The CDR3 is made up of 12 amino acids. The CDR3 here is CAAAQGARGYTF. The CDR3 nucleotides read TGTGCCGCCGCCCAGGGGGCTCGCGGCTACACCTTC.

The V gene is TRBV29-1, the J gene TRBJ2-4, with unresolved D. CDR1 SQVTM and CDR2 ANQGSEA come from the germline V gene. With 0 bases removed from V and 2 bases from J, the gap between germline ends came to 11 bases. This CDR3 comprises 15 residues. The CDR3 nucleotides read TGCAGCGTTGAAGATCTATCCCGCTCCAAAAACATTCAGTACTTC. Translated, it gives CSVEDLSRSKNIQYF.

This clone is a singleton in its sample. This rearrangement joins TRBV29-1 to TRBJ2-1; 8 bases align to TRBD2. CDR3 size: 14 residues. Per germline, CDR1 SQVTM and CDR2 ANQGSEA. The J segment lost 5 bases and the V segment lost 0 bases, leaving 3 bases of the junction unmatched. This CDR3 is CSVEDPRGDNEQFF. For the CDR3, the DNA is TGCAGCGTTGAAGATCCGCGGGGGGACAATGAGCAGTTCTTC.

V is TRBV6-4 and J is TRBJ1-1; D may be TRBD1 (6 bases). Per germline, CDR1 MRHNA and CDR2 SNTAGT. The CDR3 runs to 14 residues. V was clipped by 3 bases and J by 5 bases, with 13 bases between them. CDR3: CASSEGGGQTEAFF. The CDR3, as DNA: TGTGCCAGCAGTGAGGGAGGGGGGCAGACTGAAGCTTTCTTT.

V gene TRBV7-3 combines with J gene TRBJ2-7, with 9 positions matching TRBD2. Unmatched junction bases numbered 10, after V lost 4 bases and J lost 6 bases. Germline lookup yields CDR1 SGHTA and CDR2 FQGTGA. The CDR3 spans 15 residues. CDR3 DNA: TGTGCCAGCAGCTATTTAGCGGGAGAAGGGTCCGAGCAGTACTTC. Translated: CASSYLAGEGSEQYF.

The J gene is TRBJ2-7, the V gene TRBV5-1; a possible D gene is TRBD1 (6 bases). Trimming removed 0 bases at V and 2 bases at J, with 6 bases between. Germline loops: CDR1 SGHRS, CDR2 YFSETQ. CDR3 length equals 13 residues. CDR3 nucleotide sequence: TGCGCCAGCAGCTTGGAGGGGGCCTACGAGCAGTACTTC. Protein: CASSLEGAYEQYF.

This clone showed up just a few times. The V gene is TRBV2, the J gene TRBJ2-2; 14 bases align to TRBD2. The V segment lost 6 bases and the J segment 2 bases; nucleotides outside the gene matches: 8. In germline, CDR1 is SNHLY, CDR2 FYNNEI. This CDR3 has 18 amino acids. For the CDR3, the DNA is TGTGCCAGCAGCCTAATCGGACTAGCGGGGGGAAACACCGGGGAGCTGTTTTTT. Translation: CASSLIGLAGGNTGELFF. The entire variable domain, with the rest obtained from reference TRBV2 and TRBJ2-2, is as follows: EPEVTQTPSHQVTQMGQEVILRCVPISNHLYFYWYRQILGQKVEFLVSFYNNEISEKSEIFDDQFSVERPDGSNFTLKIRSTKLEDSAMYFCASSLIGLAGGNTGELFFGEGSRLTVL.

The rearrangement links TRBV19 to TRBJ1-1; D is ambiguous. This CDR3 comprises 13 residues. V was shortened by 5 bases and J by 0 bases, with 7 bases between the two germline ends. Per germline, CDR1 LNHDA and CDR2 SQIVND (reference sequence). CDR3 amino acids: CASSSSLNTEAFF. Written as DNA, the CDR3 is TGTGCCAGTAGTTCCTCCTTGAACACTGAAGCTTTCTTT.

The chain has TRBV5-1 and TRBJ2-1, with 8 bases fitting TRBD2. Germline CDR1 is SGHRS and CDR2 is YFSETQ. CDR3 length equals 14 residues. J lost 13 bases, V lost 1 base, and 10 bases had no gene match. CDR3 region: CASSLLRGGQPQFF. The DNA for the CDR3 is TGCGCCAGCAGCTTGTTACGCGGGGGGCAACCTCAGTTCTTC. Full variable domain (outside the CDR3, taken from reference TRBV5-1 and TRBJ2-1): KAGVTQTPRYLIKTRGQQVTLSCSPISGHRSVSWYQQTPGQGLQFLFEYFSETQRNKGNFPGRFSGRQFSNSRSEMNVSTLELGDSALYLCASSLLRGGQPQFFGPGTRLTVL.

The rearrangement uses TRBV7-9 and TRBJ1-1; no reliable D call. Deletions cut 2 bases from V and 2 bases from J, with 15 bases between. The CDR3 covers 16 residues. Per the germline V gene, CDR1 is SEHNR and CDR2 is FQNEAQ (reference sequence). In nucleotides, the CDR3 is TGTGCCAGCAGCTTATATACTTCTGGGCGTAACACTGAAGCTTTCTTT. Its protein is CASSLYTSGRNTEAFF.

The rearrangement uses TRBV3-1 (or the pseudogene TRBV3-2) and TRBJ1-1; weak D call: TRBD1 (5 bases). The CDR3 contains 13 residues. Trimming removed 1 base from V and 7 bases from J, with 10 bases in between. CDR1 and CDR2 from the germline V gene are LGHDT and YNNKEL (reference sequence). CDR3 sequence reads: CASSQVAGFEAFF. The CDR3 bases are TGTGCCAGCAGCCAAGTTGCAGGGTTTGAAGCTTTCTTT.

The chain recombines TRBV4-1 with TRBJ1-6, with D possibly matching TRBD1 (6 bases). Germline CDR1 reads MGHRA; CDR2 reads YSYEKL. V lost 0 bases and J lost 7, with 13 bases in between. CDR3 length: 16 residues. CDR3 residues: CASSQDEGDGNSPLHF. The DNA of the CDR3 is TGCGCCAGCAGCCAAGATGAGGGGGATGGGAATTCACCCCTCCACTTT.